The 3 T cell receptor beta chains reported below all come from one sample, sequenced in a study of OX40 agonist ivuxolimab in advanced cancers. Sequenced by immunoSEQ multiplex PCR; TCRdb stores in-frame clones only, minus some. The sample lists tens of thousands of clones, around 90% seen once, with 1% to 1.3% in the top ten. This sample comprised CD4+ or CD8+ T cells sorted from blood, obtained in a trial of the OX40 agonist ivuxolimab. The receptors were gathered from an adult with an advanced solid tumor such as melanoma, head and neck, liver or kidney cancer.

The CDR3 is CASSQGWRGGLNQPQHF. The CDR3 nucleotides read TGTGCCAGCAGCCAAGGTTGGAGAGGGGGCCTCAATCAGCCCCAGCATTTT. The chain combines TRBV27 with TRBJ1-5; TRBD1 matches 7 bases. This CDR3 has 17 residues. Germline V gene lookup returns CDR1 MNHEY and CDR2 SMNVEV (reference sequence). J lost 3 bases, V lost 6 bases, and 14 bases had no gene match.

The chain is built from TRBV5-8 and TRBJ1-1; D may be TRBD1 (5 bases). The CDR3 is 12 amino acids. V was shortened by 1 base and J by 6 bases, with 7 bases between the two germline ends. Germline-derived CDR1 and CDR2 are SGHTS and YDEGEE. In nucleotides, the CDR3 is TGTGCCAGCAGCTTGATAGGGGCTGAAGCTTTCTTT. This gives the protein CASSLIGAEAFF. The whole variable domain, remainder taken from reference TRBV5-8 and TRBJ1-1, is EAGVTQSPTHLIKTRGQQATLRCSPISGHTSVYWYQQALGLGLQFLLWYDEGEERNRGNFPPRFSGRQFPNYSSELNVNALELEDSALYLCASSLIGAEAFFGQGTRLTVV.

This clone occurred a few times. The gene calls are TRBV30 and TRBJ1-5; possibly TRBD1 for D (5 bases). Germline loops: CDR1 GTSNPN, CDR2 SVGIG (reference sequence). The CDR3 extends over 13 amino acids. V lost 3 bases, J lost 3 bases, and 9 bases lay in between. The CDR3 sequence is CAWSLGVNQPQHF. In DNA, the CDR3 is TGTGCCTGGAGCCTGGGGGTCAATCAGCCCCAGCATTTT.